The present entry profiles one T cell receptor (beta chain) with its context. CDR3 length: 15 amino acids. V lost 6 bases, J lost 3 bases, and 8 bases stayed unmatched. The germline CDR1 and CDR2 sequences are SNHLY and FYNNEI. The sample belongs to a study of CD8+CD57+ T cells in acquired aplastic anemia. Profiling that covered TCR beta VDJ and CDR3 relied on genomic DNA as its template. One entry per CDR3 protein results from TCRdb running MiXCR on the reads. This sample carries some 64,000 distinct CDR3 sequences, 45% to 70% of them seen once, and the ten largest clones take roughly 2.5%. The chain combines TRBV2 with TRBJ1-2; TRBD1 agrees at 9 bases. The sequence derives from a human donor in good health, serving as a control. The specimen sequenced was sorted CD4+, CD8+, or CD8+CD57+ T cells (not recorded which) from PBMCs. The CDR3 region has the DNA TGTGCCAGCAGAGATAGGACAGGGGCCCACTATGGCTACACCTTC. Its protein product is CASRDRTGAHYGYTF.